What follows is one T cell receptor beta chain and its context. The antigen remains unidentified. Looked up from germline, CDR1 is SNHLY and CDR2 is FYNNEI. V lost 7 bases, J lost 2 bases, and 6 bases stayed unmatched. The CDR3 extends over 15 amino acids. This record comes from a study of T-cell memory formation after mild COVID-19. Study-wide context: TCR clusters were largely donor specific. Study conclusions and caveats: From day 15 to 85, contracting clones were balanced between CD4 and CD8, whereas later expanders leaned toward CD4+. Shrinking CD4+ clones resided mostly in CM and EM, and CD8+ ones in EMRA.

TCRdb recomputed calls from the 5' RACE reads with MiXCR, one row per CDR3 protein. Of over 350,000 distinct CDR3 sequences in the sample, 16% were seen once. The sequence came from a man younger than 35 who had mild COVID-19 (a few samples of this study predate the infection). Cell type and time point are not known. The chain employs TRBV2 and TRBJ2-1; 9 nucleotides match TRBD2. Sequencing input: PBMCs or a T cell subset sorted from them (not recorded which). The CDR3 DNA sequence: TGTGCCAGCATGGGGTCTAGCGGGGCCTACAATGAGCAGTTCTTC. It encodes CASMGSSGAYNEQFF.